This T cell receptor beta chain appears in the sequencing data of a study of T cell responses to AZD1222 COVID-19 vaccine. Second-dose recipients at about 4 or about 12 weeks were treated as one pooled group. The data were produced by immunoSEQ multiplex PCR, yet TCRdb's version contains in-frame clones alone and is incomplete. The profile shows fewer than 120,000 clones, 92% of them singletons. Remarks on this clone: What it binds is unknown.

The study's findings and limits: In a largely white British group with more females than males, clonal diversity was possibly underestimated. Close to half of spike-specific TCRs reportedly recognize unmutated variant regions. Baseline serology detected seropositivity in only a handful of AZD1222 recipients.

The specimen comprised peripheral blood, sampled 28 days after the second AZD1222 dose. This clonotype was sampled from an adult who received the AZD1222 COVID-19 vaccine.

Here the CDR3 reads CSVTAGTGGETQYF. The CDR3 bases are TGCAGCGTTACCGCCGGGACAGGGGGAGAGACCCAGTACTTC. The gene calls are TRBV29-1 and TRBJ2-5, with 11 nucleotides matching TRBD1. With 5 bases clipped from V and 4 bases from J, the junction kept 6 bases outside the gene matches. CDR1 and CDR2 from the germline V gene are SQVTM and ANQGSEA. There are 14 residues in the CDR3.